The source of this TCR beta chain is a study of Ad26.COV2.S vaccination and SARS-CoV-2 variants. This clone came up a few times. The treatment is: over 15 received Ad26.COV2.S at low or high dose, single or two shots; 5 received placebo; per-sample allocation not given. Sampling occurred on day 63 after the first vaccine or placebo injection. This Boston cohort included adults aged 18-55 years. The repertoire was sequenced with immunoSEQ multiplex PCR; TCRdb's copy has only in-frame clones and lacks some. Of 290,000 or so clones listed, 80% to 90% are singletons. The germline gives CDR1 MNHEY, CDR2 SMNVEV (reference sequence). Unmatched junction bases numbered 12, after V lost 8 bases and J lost 7 bases. This CDR3 has 14 residues.

V gene TRBV27 combines with J gene TRBJ2-7, with TRBD2 identical over 9 bases. This TCR derives from a person aged 18-65 years who received the Ad26.COV2.S COVID-19 vaccine or a placebo. Sequences were derived from peripheral blood, sampled in a trial of Ad26.COV2.S vaccine versus placebo. The CDR3 region is CASWGLAGMREQYF. CDR3 DNA: TGTGCCAGCTGGGGGCTAGCGGGAATGAGGGAGCAGTACTTC.